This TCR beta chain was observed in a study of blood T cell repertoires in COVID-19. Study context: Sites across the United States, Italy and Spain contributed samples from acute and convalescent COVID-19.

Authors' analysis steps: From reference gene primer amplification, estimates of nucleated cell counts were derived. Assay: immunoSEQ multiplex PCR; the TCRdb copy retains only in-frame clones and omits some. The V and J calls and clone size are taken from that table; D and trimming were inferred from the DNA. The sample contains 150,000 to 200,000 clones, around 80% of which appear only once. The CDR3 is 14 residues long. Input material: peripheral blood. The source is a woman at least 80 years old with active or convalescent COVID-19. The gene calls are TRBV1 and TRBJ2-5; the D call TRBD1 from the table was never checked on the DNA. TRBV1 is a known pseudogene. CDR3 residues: CTSSQDGRAETQYF. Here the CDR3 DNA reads TGCACCAGCAGCCAAGATGGCAGGGCGGAGACCCAGTACTTC.